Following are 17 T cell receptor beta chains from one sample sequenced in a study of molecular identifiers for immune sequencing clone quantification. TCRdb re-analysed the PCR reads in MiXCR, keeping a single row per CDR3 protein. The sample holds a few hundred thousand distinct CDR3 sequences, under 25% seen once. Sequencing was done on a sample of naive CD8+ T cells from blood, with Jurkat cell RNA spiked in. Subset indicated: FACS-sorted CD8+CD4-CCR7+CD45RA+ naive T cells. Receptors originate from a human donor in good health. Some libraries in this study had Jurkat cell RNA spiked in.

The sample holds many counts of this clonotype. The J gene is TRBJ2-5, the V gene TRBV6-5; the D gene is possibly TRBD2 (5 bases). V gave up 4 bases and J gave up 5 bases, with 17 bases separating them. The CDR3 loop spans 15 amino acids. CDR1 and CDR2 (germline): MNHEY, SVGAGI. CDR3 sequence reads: CASSFVGGGGETQYF. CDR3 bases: TGTGCCAGCAGTTTCGTCGGCGGAGGCGGTGAGACCCAGTACTTC.

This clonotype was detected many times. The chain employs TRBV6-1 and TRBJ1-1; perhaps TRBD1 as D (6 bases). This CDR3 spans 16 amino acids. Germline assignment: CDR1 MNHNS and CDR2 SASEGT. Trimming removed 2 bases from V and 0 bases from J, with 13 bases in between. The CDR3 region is CASSELAGALNTEAFF. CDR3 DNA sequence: TGTGCCAGCAGTGAACTCGCAGGGGCCTTGAACACTGAAGCTTTCTTT.

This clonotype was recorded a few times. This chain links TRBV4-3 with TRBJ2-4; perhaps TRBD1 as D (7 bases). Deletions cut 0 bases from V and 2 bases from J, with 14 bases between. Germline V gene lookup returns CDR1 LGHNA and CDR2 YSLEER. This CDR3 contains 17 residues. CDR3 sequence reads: CASSQDWAGGSKNIQYF. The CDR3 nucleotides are TGCGCCAGCAGCCAAGATTGGGCAGGGGGGTCCAAAAACATTCAGTACTTC.

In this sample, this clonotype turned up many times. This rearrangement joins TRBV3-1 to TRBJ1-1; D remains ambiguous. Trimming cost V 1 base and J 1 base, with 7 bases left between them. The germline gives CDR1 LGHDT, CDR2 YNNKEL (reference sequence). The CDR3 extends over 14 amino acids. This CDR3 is CASSQARRNTEAFF. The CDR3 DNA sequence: TGTGCCAGCAGCCAAGCCAGGAGGAACACTGAAGCTTTCTTT.

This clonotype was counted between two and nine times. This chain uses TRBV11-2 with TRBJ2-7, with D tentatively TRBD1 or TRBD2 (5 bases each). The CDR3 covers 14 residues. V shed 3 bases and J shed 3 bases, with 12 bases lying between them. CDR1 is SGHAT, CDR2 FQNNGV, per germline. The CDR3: CASSLGLRGYEQYF. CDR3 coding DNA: TGTGCCAGCAGCTTGGGTTTGAGGGGCTACGAGCAGTACTTC.

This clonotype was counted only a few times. The CDR3 DNA follows: TGTGCCAGCACCCCGATTGATGGCTACACCTTC. As protein: CASTPIDGYTF. The chain carries TRBV2 and TRBJ1-2; D is unresolved. Germline CDR1 SNHLY, CDR2 FYNNEI. V lost 7 bases and J lost 6, with 9 bases in between. This CDR3 contains 11 residues.

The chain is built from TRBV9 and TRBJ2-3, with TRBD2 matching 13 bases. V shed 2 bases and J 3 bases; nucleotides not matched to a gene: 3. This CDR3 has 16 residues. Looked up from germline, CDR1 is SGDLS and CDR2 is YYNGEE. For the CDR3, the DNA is TGTGCCAGCAGCGTCGGACTAGCGGGGGTTACAGATACGCAGTATTTT. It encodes CASSVGLAGVTDTQYF.

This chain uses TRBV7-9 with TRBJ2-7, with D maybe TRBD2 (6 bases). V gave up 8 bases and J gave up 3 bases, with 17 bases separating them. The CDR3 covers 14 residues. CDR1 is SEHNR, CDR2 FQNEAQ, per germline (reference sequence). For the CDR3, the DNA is TGTGCCAGCGACCCCTTGGAGGGTTACTACGAGCAGTACTTC. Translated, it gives CASDPLEGYYEQYF.

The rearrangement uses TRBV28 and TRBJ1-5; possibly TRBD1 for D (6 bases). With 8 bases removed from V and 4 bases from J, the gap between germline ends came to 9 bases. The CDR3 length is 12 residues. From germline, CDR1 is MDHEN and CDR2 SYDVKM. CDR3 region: CASETGNQPQHF. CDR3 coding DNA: TGTGCCAGCGAAACAGGGAATCAGCCCCAGCATTTT. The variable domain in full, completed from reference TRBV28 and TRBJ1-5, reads DVKVTQSSRYLVKRTGEKVFLECVQDMDHENMFWYRQDPGLGLRLIYFSYDVKMKEKGDIPEGYSVSREKKERFSLILESASTNQTSMYLCASETGNQPQHFGDGTRLSIL.

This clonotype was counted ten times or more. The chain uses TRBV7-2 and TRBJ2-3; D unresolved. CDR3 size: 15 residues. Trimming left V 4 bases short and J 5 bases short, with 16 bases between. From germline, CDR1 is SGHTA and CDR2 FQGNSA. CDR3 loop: CASSSLGLGGDTQYF. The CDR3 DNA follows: TGTGCCAGCAGCTCCCTGGGGTTAGGCGGAGATACGCAGTATTTT.

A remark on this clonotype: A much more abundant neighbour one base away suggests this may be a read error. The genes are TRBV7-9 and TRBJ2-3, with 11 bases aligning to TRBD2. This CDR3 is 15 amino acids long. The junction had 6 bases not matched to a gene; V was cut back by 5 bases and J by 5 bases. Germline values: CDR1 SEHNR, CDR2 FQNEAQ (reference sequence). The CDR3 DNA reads TGTGCCAGCAGCCTTAGCGGGGGGGCCCGAGATACGCAGTATTTT. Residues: CASSLSGGARDTQYF.

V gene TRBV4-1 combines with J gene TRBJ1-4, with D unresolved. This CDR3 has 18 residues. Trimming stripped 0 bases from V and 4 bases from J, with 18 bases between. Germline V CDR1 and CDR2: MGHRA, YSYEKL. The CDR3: CASSQEFRPGSSNEKLFF. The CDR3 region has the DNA TGCGCCAGCAGCCAAGAGTTCCGCCCGGGGTCAAGTAATGAAAAACTGTTTTTT.

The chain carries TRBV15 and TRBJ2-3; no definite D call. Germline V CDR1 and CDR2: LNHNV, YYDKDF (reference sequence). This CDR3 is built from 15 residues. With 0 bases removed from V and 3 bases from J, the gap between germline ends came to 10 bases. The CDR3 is CATSRERLTTDTQYF. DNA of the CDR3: TGTGCCACCAGCAGAGAACGGTTGACAACAGATACGCAGTATTTT.

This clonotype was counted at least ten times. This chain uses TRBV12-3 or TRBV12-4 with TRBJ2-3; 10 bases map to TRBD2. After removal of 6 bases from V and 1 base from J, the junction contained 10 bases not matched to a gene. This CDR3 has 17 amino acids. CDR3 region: CASRGTSDNSRTDTQYF. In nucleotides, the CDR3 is TGTGCCAGCAGGGGGACTAGCGATAATTCCCGCACAGATACGCAGTATTTT.

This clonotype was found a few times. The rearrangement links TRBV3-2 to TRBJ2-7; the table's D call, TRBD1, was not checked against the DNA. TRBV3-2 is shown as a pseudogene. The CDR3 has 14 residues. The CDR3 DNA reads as TGTGCCAGCAGCCCGGACAGTCAAGCCTACGAGCAGTACTTC. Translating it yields CASSPDSQAYEQYF.

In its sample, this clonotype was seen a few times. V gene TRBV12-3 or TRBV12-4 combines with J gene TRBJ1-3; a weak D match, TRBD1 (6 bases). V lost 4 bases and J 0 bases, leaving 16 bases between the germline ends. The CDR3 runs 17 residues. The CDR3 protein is CASSWGLTGNSGNTIYF. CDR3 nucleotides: TGTGCCAGCAGTTGGGGACTCACAGGGAACTCTGGAAACACCATATATTTT.

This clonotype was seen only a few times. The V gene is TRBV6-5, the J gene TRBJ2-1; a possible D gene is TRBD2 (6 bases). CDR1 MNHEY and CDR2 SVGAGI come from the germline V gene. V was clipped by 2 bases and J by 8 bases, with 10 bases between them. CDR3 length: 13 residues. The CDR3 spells CASSYPGLHEQFF. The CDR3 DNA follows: TGTGCCAGCAGTTACCCGGGACTCCATGAGCAGTTCTTC.